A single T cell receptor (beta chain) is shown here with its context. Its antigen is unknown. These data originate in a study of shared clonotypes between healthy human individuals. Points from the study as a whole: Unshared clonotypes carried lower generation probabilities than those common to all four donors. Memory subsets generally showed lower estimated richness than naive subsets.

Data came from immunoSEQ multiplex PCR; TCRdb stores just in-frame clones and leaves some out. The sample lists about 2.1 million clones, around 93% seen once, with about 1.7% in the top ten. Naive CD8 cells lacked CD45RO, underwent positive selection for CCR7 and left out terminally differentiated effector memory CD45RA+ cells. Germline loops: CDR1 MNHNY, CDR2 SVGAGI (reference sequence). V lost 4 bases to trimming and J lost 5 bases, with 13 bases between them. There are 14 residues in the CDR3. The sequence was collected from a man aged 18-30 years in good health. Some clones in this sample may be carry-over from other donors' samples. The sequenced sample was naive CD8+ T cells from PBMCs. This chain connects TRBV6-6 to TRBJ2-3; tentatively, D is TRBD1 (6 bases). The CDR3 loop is CASSWVGGGDTQYF. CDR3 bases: TGTGCCAGCAGTTGGGTAGGGGGTGGAGATACGCAGTATTTT.